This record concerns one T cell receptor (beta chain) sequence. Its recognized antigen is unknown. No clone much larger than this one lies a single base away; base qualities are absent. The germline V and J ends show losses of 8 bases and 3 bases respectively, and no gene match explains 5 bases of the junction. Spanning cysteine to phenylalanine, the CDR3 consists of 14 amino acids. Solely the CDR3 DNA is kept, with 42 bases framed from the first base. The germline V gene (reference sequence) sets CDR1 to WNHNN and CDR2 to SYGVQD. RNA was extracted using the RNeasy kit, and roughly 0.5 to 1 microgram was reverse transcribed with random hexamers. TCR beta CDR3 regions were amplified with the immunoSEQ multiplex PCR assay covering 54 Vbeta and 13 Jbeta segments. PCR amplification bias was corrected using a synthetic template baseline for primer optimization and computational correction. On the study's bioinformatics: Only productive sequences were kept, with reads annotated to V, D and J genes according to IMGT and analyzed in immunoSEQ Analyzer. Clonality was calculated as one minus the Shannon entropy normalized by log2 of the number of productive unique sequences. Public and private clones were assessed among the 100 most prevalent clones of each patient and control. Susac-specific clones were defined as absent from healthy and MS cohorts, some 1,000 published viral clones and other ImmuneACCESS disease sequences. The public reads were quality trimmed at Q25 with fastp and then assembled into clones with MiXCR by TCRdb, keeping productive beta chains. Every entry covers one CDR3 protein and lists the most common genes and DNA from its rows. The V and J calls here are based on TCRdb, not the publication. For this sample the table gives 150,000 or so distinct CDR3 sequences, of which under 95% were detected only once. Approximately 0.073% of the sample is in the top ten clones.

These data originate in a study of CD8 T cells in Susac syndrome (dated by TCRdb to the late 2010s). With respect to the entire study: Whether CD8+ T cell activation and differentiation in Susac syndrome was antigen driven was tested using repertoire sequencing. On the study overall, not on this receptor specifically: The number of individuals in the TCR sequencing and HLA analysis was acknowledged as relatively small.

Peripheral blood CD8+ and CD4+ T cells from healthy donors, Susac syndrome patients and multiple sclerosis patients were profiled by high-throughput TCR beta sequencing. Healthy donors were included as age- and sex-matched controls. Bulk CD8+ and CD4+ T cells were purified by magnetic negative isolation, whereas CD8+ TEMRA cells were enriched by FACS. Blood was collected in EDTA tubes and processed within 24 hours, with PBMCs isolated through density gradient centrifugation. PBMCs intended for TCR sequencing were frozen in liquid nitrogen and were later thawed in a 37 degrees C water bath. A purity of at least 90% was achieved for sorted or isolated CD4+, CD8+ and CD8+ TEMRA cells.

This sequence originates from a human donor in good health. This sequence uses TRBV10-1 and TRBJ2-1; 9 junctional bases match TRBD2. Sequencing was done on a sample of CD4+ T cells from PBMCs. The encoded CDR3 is CASGAGGRYNEQFF. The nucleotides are TGCGCCAGCGGAGCGGGGGGCCGCTACAATGAGCAGTTCTTC.